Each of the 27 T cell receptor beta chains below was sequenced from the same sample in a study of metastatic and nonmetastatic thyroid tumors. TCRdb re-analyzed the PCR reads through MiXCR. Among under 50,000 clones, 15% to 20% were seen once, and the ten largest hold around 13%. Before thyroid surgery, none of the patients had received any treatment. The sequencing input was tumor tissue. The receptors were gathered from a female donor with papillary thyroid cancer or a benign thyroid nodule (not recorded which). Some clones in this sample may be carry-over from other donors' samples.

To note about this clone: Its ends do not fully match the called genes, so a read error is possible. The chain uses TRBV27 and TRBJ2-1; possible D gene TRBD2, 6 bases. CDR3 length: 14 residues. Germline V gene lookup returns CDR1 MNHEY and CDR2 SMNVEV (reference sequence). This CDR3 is CASSLLGGASEQFF. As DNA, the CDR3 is TGTGCCAGTAGTTTATTGGGGGGTGCGAGTGAGCAGTTCTTC.

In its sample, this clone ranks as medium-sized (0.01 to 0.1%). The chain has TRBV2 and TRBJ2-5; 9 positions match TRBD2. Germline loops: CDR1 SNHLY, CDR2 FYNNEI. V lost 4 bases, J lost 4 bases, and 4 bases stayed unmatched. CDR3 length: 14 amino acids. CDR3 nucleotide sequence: TGTGCCAGCAGTGGTAGCGGGAGTGGAGAGACCCAGTACTTC. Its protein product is CASSGSGSGETQYF.

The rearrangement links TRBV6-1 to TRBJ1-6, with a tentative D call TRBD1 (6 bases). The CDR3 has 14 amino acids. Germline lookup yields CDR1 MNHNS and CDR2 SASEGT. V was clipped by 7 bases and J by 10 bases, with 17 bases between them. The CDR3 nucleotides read TGTGCCAGCATAACCACAGGGAGAAGCTCACCCCTCCACTTT. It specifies CASITTGRSSPLHF.

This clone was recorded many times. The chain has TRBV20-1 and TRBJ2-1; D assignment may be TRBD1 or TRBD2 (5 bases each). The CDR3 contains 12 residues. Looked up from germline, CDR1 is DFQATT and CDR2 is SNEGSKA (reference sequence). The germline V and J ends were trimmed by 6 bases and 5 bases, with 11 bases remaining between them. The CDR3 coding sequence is TGCAGTGCCAACCGGGGCCACAATGAGCAGTTCTTC. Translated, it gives CSANRGHNEQFF.

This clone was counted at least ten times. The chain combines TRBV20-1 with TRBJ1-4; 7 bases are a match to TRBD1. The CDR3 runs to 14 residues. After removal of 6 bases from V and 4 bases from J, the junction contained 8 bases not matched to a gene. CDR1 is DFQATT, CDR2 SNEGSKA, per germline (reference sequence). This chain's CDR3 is CSARGTDFNEKLFF. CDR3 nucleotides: TGCAGTGCGCGAGGGACAGATTTTAATGAAAAACTGTTTTTT.

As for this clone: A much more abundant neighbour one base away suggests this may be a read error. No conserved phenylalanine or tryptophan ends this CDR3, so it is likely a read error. DNA of the CDR3: TGTGCCAGCAGCCTGAAACCGGTAGGAACCTACAATGAGCAGTTCCTC. This translates into CASSLKPVGTYNEQFL. This chain joins TRBV11-2 and TRBJ2-1; D gene unclear. The CDR3 is made up of 16 amino acids. In germline, CDR1 is SGHAT, CDR2 FQNNGV. V was trimmed by 5 bases and J by 2 bases, leaving 16 bases between them.

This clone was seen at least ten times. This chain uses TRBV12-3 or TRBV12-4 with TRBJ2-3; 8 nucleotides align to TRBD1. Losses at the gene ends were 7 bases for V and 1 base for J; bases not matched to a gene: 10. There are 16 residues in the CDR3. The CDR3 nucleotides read TGTGCCAGCACCCAAGGGACAGGCGCTCGCACAGATACGCAGTATTTT. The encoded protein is CASTQGTGARTDTQYF.

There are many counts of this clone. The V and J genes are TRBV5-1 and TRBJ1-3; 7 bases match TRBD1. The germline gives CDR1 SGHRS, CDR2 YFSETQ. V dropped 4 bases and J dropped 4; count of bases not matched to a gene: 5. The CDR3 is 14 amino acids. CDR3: CASSLGTVGNTIYF. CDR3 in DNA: TGCGCCAGCAGCCTCGGGACAGTCGGAAACACCATATATTTT. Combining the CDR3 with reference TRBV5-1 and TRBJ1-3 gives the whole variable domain KAGVTQTPRYLIKTRGQQVTLSCSPISGHRSVSWYQQTPGQGLQFLFEYFSETQRNKGNFPGRFSGRQFSNSRSEMNVSTLELGDSALYLCASSLGTVGNTIYFGEGSWLTVV.

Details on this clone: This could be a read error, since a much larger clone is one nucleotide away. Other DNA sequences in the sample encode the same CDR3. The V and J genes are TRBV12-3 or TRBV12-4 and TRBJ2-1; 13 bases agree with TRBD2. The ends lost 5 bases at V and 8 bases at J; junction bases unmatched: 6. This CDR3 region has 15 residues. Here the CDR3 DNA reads TGTGCCAGCAGTCAAACTAGCGGGGGGGCATATGAGCAGTTCTTC. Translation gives CASSQTSGGAYEQFF.

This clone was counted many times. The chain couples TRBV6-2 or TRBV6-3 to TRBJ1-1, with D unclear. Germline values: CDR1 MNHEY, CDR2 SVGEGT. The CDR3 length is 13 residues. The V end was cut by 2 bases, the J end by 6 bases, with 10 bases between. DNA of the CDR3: TGTGCCAGCAGTTACGGCTCAGGCCCTGAAGCTTTCTTT. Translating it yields CASSYGSGPEAFF.

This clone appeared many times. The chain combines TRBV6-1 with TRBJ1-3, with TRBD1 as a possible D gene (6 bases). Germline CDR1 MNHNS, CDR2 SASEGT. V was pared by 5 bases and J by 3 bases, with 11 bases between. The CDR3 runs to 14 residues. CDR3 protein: CASSWGARGNTIYF. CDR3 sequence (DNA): TGTGCCAGCAGTTGGGGGGCGCGTGGAAACACCATATATTTT.

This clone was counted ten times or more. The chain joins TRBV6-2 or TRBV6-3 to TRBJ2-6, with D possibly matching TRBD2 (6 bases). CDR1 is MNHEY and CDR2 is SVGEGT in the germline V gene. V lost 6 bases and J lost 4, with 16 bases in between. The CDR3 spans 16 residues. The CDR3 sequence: CASRRDSFGGANVLTF. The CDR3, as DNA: TGTGCCAGCAGGAGGGACTCCTTCGGGGGGGCCAACGTCCTGACTTTC.

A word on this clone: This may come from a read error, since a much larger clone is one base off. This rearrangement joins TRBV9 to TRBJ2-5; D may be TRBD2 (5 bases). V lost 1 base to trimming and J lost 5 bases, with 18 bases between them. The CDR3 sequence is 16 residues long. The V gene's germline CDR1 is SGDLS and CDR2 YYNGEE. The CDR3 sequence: CASSVNIWTAGETQYF. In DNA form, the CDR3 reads TGTGCCAGCAGCGTAAATATTTGGACCGCGGGCGAGACCCAGTACTTC.

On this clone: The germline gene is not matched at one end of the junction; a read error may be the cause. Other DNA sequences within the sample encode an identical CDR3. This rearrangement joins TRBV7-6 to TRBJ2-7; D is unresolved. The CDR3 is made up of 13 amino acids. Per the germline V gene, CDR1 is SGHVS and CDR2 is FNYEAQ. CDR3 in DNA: TGCGCCAGCAGCGTATCTGTAGGACACGAGCAGTACTTC. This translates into CASSVSVGHEQYF.

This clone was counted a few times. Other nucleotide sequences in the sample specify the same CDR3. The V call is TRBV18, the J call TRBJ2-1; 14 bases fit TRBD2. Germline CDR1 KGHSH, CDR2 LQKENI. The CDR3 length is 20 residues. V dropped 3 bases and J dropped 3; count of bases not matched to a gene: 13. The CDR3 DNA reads TGTGCCAGCTCACCCCCCTTTGGGACTAGCGGGAGCGAAAGCTACAATGAGCAGTTCTTC. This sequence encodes CASSPPFGTSGSESYNEQFF. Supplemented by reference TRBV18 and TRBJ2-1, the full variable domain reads NAGVMQNPRHLVRRRGQEARLRCSPMKGHSHVYWYRQLPEEGLKFMVYLQKENIIDESGMPKERFSAEFPKEGPSILRIQQVVRGDSAAYFCASSPPFGTSGSESYNEQFFGPGTRLTVL.

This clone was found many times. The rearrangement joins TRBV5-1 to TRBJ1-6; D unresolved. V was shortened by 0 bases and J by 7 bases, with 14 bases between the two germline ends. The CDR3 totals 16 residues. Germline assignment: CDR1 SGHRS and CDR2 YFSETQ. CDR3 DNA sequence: TGCGCCAGCAGCTTGGCGCTCCAGAGAGAGAATTCACCCCTCCACTTT. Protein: CASSLALQRENSPLHF.

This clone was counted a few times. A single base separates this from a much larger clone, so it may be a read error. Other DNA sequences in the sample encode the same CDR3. The CDR3 DNA follows: TGTGCTAGTGGTTTGACCAGGGACCCCACAGATACGCAGTATTTT. It codes for CASGLTRDPTDTQYF. The chain combines TRBV12-5 with TRBJ2-3; D is tentatively TRBD1 or TRBD2 (5 bases each). The germline CDR1 and CDR2 sequences are LGHNT and FRNRAP. The ends were cut back, 2 bases at V and 2 bases at J, with 11 bases in the middle. The CDR3 loop spans 15 amino acids. Full variable domain (outside the CDR3, taken from reference TRBV12-5 and TRBJ2-3): DARVTQTPRHKVTEMGQEVTMRCQPILGHNTVFWYRQTMMQGLELLAYFRNRAPLDDSGMPKDRFSAEMPDATLATLKIQPSEPRDSAVYFCASGLTRDPTDTQYFGPGTRLTVL.

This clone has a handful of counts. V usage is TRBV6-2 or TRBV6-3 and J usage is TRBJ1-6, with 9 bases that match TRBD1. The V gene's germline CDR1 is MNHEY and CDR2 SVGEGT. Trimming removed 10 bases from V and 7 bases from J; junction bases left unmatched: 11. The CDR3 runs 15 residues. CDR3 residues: CAIIPRGTGNSPLHF. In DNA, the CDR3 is TGTGCCATCATTCCACGAGGGACAGGGAATTCACCCCTCCACTTT.

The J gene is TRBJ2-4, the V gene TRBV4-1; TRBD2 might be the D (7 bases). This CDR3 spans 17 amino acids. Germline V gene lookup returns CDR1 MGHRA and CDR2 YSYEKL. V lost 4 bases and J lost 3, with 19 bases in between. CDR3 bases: TGCGCCAGCAGCCCGGATTGGGGGGGGGGCGTCAAAAACATTCAGTACTTC. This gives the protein CASSPDWGGGVKNIQYF.

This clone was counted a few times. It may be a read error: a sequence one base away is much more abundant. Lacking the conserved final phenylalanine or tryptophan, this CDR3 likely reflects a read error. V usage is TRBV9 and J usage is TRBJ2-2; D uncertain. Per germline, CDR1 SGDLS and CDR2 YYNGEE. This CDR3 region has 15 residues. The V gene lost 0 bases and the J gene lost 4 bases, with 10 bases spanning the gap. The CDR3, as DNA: TGTGCCAGCAGCGTAGGACGGATACCCACCGGGGAGCTGTTTCTT. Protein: CASSVGRIPTGELFL.

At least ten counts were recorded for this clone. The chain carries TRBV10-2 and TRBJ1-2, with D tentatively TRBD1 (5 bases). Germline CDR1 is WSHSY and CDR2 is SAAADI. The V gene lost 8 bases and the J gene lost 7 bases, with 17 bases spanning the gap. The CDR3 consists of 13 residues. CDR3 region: CASAAGTSSGYTF. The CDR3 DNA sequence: TGCGCCAGCGCAGCAGGGACTTCCAGTGGCTACACCTTC.

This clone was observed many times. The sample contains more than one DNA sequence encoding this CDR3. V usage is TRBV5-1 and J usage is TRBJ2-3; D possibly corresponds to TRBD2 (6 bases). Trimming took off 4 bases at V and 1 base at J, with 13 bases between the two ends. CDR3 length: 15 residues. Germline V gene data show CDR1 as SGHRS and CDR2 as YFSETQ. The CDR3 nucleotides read TGCGCCAGCAGCCGGGCGGGGATCGGCACAGATACGCAGTATTTT. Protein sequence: CASSRAGIGTDTQYF.

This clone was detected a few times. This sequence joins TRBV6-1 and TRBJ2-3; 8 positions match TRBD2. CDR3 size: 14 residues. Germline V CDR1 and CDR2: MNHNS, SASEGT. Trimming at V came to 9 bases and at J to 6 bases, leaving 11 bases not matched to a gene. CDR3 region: CASRRAGVVDTQYF. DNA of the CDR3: TGTGCCAGTAGGAGAGCGGGGGTCGTGGATACGCAGTATTTT.

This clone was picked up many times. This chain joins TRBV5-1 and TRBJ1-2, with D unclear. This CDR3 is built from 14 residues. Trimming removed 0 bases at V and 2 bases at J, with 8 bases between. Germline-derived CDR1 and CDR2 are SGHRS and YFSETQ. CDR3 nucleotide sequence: TGCGCCAGCAGCTTGGGGACCGACAACTATGGCTACACCTTC. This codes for CASSLGTDNYGYTF.

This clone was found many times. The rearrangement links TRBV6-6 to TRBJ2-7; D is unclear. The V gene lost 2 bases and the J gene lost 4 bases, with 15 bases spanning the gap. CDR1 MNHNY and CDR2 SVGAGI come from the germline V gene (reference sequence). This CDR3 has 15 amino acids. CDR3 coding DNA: TGTGCCAGCAGTTACAGGGCCGGTCCTAGTTACGAGCAGTACTTC. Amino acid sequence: CASSYRAGPSYEQYF.

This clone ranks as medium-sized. In DNA, the CDR3 is TGTGCCAGCAGCTTAATGGACCGGAGCTCCTATAATTCACCCCTCCACTTT. Amino acid sequence: CASSLMDRSSYNSPLHF. The chain recombines TRBV28 with TRBJ1-6; D call uncertain. This CDR3 comprises 17 residues. Germline CDR1 is MDHEN and CDR2 is SYDVKM. Trimming cost V 6 bases and J 0 bases, with 15 bases left between them.

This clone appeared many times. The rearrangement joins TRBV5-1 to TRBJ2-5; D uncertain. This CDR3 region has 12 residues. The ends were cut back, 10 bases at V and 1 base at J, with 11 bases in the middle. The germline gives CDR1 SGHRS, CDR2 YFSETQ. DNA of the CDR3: TGCGCCTCTGACGGATCCCAAGAGACCCAGTACTTC. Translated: CASDGSQETQYF. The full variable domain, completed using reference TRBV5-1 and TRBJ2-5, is KAGVTQTPRYLIKTRGQQVTLSCSPISGHRSVSWYQQTPGQGLQFLFEYFSETQRNKGNFPGRFSGRQFSNSRSEMNVSTLELGDSALYLCASDGSQETQYFGPGTRLLVL.